A selection of T cell receptor beta chains follows, all from one sample in a study of T cells in Graves' hyperthyroidism and ophthalmopathy. TCRdb processed the multiplex PCR reads anew with MiXCR; each CDR3 protein has one entry. The data hold approximately 560,000 distinct CDR3 sequences, with 46% observed a single time. The sample consisted of peripheral blood or thyroid tissue (not recorded which). Source of these receptors: a woman in her late teens or twenties with Graves' hyperthyroidism. The CDR3 runs from the conserved cysteine through the conserved F or W. D genes are given only for firm matches. Size is omitted from some rows. Given values are once, few, many or a class for expanded clones.

>TRBJ1-6|TRBD1|TRBV7-9|many
CASSIPGQPYSPLHF
TGTGCCAGCAGCATACCGGGACAGCCTTATTCACCCCTCCACTTT
>TRBJ2-5|TRBD1|TRBV11-3|-
CASSRRDSQETQYF
TGTGCCAGCAGCCGACGGGACAGCCAAGAGACCCAGTACTTC
>TRBJ1-2|TRBD1|TRBV15|-
CATSRVPRRNRGDYTF
TGTGCCACCAGCAGAGTACCGAGACGGAACAGGGGGGACTACACCTTC
>TRBJ1-4|-|TRBV12-5|-
CATRSSGEKLFF
TGTGCTACCAGGTCCAGTGGGGAAAAACTGTTTTTT
>TRBJ2-5|-|TRBV15|-
CATSSPLRNNLETQYF
TGTGCCACCAGCTCCCCCCTGAGGAATAATTTGGAGACCCAGTACTTC
>TRBJ2-7|-|TRBV15|-
CATSSRGTSYEQYF
TGTGCCACCAGCAGTAGGGGTACCTCCTACGAGCAGTACTTC
>TRBJ1-2|-|TRBV5-6|-
CASSLATARAYGYTF
TGTGCCAGCAGCCTTGCCACGGCCAGGGCCTATGGCTACACCTTC
>TRBJ2-7|-|TRBV7-9|-
CASSQGPSSYEQYF
TGTGCCAGCAGCCAAGGGCCCAGCTCCTACGAGCAGTACTTC
>TRBJ2-3|TRBD2|TRBV7-8|-
CASSLALAVLGTDTQYF
TGTGCCAGCAGCTTAGCTCTAGCGGTCCTCGGCACAGATACGCAGTATTTT
>TRBJ2-7|-|TRBV9|few
CASSYGDGTYEQYF
TGTGCCAGCAGCTACGGGGACGGTACCTACGAGCAGTACTTC
>TRBJ2-1|TRBD2|TRBV24-1|-
CATSDSAGVDEQFF
TGTGCCACCAGTGATTCTGCGGGAGTGGATGAGCAGTTCTTC
>TRBJ1-1|-|TRBV6-1|-
CASSRSASTVEAFF
TGTGCCAGCAGCCGAAGCGCTTCGACCGTTGAAGCTTTCTTT